Listed here are 27 T cell receptor beta chains from one sample, sequenced in a study of persistence of HIV-infected CD4 T cells. These receptors have no known antigen. Cells were stimulated nonspecifically with anti-CD3/anti-CD28 magnetic beads. CD4+ T cells upregulating both CD40 ligand and CD69 were sorted as responding cells. This was the immunoSEQ version 4 assay in survey mode. Sequencing used immunoSEQ multiplex PCR; TCRdb keeps in-frame clones, though not all of them. The table records 40,000 or so clones, about 87% of them present only once. This sample comprised CD4+ T cells sorted from PBMCs after approximately 20-hour stimulation, obtained from a patient who received antiretroviral therapy. All receptors derive from an adult woman with HIV who was CMV-seropositive.

The V gene is TRBV19, the J gene TRBJ2-2; weak D call: TRBD1 (6 bases). CDR3 length: 13 residues. V lost 4 bases, J lost 6 bases, and 9 bases lay in between. Germline V gene lookup returns CDR1 LNHDA and CDR2 SQIVND (reference sequence). The DNA of the CDR3 is TGTGCCAGTAGTACACAGGGACCCGGGGAGCTGTTTTTT. Translation: CASSTQGPGELFF.

V gene TRBV4-1 combines with J gene TRBJ2-7, with D maybe TRBD2 (5 bases). Germline lookup yields CDR1 MGHRA and CDR2 YSYEKL. The CDR3 sequence is 13 residues long. Trimming took 0 bases from V and 6 from J, leaving 9 bases between them. This CDR3 reads CASSQDEGSEQYV. The DNA for the CDR3 is TGCGCCAGCAGCCAAGATGAGGGAAGCGAGCAGTACGTC.

The V gene is TRBV6-5, the J gene TRBJ2-5; D gene unclear. Germline CDR1 MNHEY, CDR2 SVGAGI. The CDR3 extends over 15 amino acids. V lost 6 bases and J lost 1, with 15 bases in between. The DNA for the CDR3 is TGTGCCAGCAGACCCAATGACTGGGCCCAAGAGACCCAGTACTTC. Encoded protein: CASRPNDWAQETQYF.

The chain joins TRBV6-5 to TRBJ2-1; no clear D gene. Looked up from germline, CDR1 is MNHEY and CDR2 is SVGAGI. The CDR3 loop spans 14 amino acids. The V end was cut by 7 bases, the J end by 4 bases, with 14 bases between. The CDR3 nucleotides read TGTGCCAGCAAGGTAGACTGGGGATACAATGAGCAGTTCTTC. It yields the protein CASKVDWGYNEQFF.

In its sample, this clone was seen once. This chain links TRBV14 with TRBJ1-2; the D gene is possibly TRBD1 (5 bases). The CDR3 covers 13 residues. Trimming cost V 0 bases and J 6 bases, with 8 bases left between them. Germline-derived CDR1 and CDR2 are SGHDN and FVKESK. The CDR3 is CASSQDWGDGYTF. CDR3 DNA sequence: TGTGCCAGCAGCCAAGATTGGGGGGATGGCTACACCTTC.

This chain joins TRBV6-5 and TRBJ1-1; D call uncertain. CDR1 is MNHEY, CDR2 SVGAGI, per germline. Deletions cut 1 base from V and 0 bases from J, with 9 bases between. The CDR3 spans 15 residues. The CDR3 loop reads CASSYWQLMNTEAFF. CDR3 DNA: TGTGCCAGCAGTTACTGGCAGCTTATGAACACTGAAGCTTTCTTT.

This chain links TRBV18 with TRBJ2-2; possible D gene TRBD1, 6 bases. Germline CDR1 and CDR2: KGHSH and LQKENI. V lost 1 base to trimming and J lost 6 bases, with 9 bases between them. This CDR3 region has 14 residues. This chain's CDR3 is CASSPLPGAGELFF. The CDR3 bases are TGTGCCAGCTCACCACTCCCAGGGGCCGGGGAGCTGTTTTTT.

This clone was found a few times. V gene TRBV25-1 combines with J gene TRBJ2-1; D ambiguous. This CDR3 has 14 amino acids. Germline V lookup: CDR1 MGHDK, CDR2 SYGVNS. The V end was cut by 5 bases, the J end by 14 bases, with 22 bases between. The CDR3 DNA is TGTGCCAGCAGTTCGTCCTCCTCTCCTCTAGGGAAGTTCTTC. Translation: CASSSSSSPLGKFF.

The chain combines TRBV19 with TRBJ2-1; a possible D gene is TRBD2 (5 bases). The germline V gene has CDR1 LNHDA and CDR2 SQIVND (reference sequence). Trimming cost V 6 bases and J 6 bases, with 12 bases left between them. The CDR3 is 13 amino acids. The CDR3 is CASRPSGINEQFF. The CDR3 DNA follows: TGTGCCAGTAGGCCGTCGGGAATCAATGAGCAGTTCTTC.

This chain joins TRBV11-3 and TRBJ2-1, with D possibly matching TRBD1 (7 bases). In germline, CDR1 is SGHNT, CDR2 YENEEA. V dropped 1 base and J dropped 5 bases, with 9 bases sitting between them. The CDR3 is 14 amino acids. The CDR3 region is CASSLGGTDNEQFF. CDR3 bases: TGTGCCAGCAGCTTAGGCGGGACAGACAATGAGCAGTTCTTC.

The genes are TRBV6-5 and TRBJ1-2; D is undetermined. The CDR3 extends over 13 amino acids. Germline lookup yields CDR1 MNHEY and CDR2 SVGAGI. Trimming pared 6 bases from V and 2 bases from J, leaving 10 bases between. DNA of the CDR3: TGTGCCAGCAGCCAGACATACAACTATGGCTACACCTTC. As protein: CASSQTYNYGYTF.

This sequence joins TRBV7-8 and TRBJ2-5; D may be TRBD2 (5 bases). The CDR3 sequence is 12 residues long. V dropped 6 bases and J dropped 6 bases, with 11 bases sitting between them. Germline CDR1 SGHVS, CDR2 FQNEAQ. The CDR3 loop reads CASRGLDKTQYF. CDR3 coding DNA: TGTGCCAGCAGAGGACTCGATAAGACCCAGTACTTC. The variable domain in full, completed from reference TRBV7-8 and TRBJ2-5, reads GAGVSQSPRYKVAKRGQDVALRCDPISGHVSLFWYQQALGQGPEFLTYFQNEAQLDKSGLPSDRFFAERPEGSVSTLKIQRTQQEDSAVYLCASRGLDKTQYFGPGTRLLVL.

The rearrangement links TRBV20-1 to TRBJ1-1; TRBD1 might be the D (5 bases). The CDR3 is 11 residues long. The V and J ends lost 6 bases and 9 bases respectively, with 14 bases between them. In germline, CDR1 is DFQATT, CDR2 SNEGSKA (reference sequence). CDR3 nucleotide sequence: TGCAGTGCCGTTCGGGACCTCAAAGCTTTCTTT. The encoded protein is CSAVRDLKAFF.

This chain links TRBV27 with TRBJ1-2; D not resolved. Germline V lookup: CDR1 MNHEY, CDR2 SMNVEV (reference sequence). Deletions cut 6 bases from V and 3 bases from J, with 17 bases between. CDR3 length equals 15 residues. In nucleotides, the CDR3 is TGTGCCAGCAGCGATACTAACCAACGGCACTATGGCTACACCTTC. As protein: CASSDTNQRHYGYTF.

The chain carries TRBV7-9 and TRBJ1-5; 10 nucleotides line up with TRBD1. V was clipped by 3 bases and J by 6 bases; unmatched bases: 8. The CDR3 runs to 16 residues. Per the germline V gene, CDR1 is SEHNR and CDR2 is FQNEAQ (reference sequence). CDR3 nucleotide sequence: TGTGCCAGCAGCTTTCAGACGGGACAGGGGTCTCAGCCCCAGCATTTT. Its translation: CASSFQTGQGSQPQHF.

This clone was observed once. This chain joins TRBV7-2 and TRBJ1-5; 9 nucleotides agree with TRBD1. The germline V gene has CDR1 SGHTA and CDR2 FQGNSA. V was pared by 1 base and J by 5 bases, with 3 bases of the junction left unmatched. The CDR3 runs to 15 residues. CDR3 in DNA: TGTGCCAGCAGCTTAGGGACAGGGGAACATCAGCCCCAGCATTTT. This encodes CASSLGTGEHQPQHF.

V is TRBV25-1 and J is TRBJ2-3, with 10 bases matching TRBD1. V shed 3 bases, J shed 6 bases, and the junction held 9 bases outside the gene matches. Germline loops: CDR1 MGHDK, CDR2 SYGVNS. This CDR3 is 16 amino acids long. The CDR3: CASSEFRDRGGDTQYF. The CDR3 bases are TGTGCCAGCAGTGAGTTCCGGGACAGGGGAGGTGATACGCAGTATTTT.

This chain connects TRBV7-2 to TRBJ1-6, with D perhaps matching TRBD1 (5 bases). Trimming removed 5 bases at V and 10 bases at J, with 15 bases between. This CDR3 comprises 14 residues. Per the germline V gene, CDR1 is SGHTA and CDR2 is FQGNSA. CDR3 bases: TGTGCCAGCAGCAAAACCGGGGGAAGGTCACCCCTCCACTTT. Its translation is CASSKTGGRSPLHF.

The J gene is TRBJ2-2, the V gene TRBV6-5, with D unclear. The CDR3 length is 14 residues. Germline V gives CDR1 MNHEY, CDR2 SVGAGI. Trimming left V 5 bases short and J 7 bases short, with 14 bases between. CDR3 residues: CASSLAIRIGELFF. For the CDR3, the DNA is TGTGCCAGCAGTCTGGCGATTCGGATCGGGGAGCTGTTTTTT.

This chain joins TRBV25-1 and TRBJ1-2; D is unclear. The CDR3 loop spans 13 amino acids. Germline V gene lookup returns CDR1 MGHDK and CDR2 SYGVNS. The V end was cut by 6 bases, the J end by 4 bases, with 12 bases between. CDR3 in DNA: TGTGCCAGCAGAGCCTCAGGAAGCTATGGCTACACCTTC. Its protein product is CASRASGSYGYTF.

As for this clone: The sample contains more than one DNA sequence encoding this CDR3. The chain couples TRBV15 to TRBJ1-2; tentatively, D is TRBD1 (6 bases). CDR1 and CDR2 (germline): LNHNV, YYDKDF (reference sequence). The CDR3 contains 13 residues. Between the trimmed V and J ends, which lost 6 bases and 0 bases, there was a span of 8 bases. CDR3 nucleotide sequence: TGTGCCACCAGTGAGGGGGCTAACTATGGCTACACCTTC. Translation gives CATSEGANYGYTF.

The chain recombines TRBV19 with TRBJ1-5; 8 bases line up with TRBD1. The V segment lost 5 bases and the J segment 7 bases; nucleotides outside the gene matches: 13. CDR3 length: 16 residues. The germline CDR1 and CDR2 sequences are LNHDA and SQIVND (reference sequence). In DNA, the CDR3 is TGTGCCAGTAGTTCCGGAGGGACAGGAGGATGGCAGCCCCAGCATTTT. This encodes CASSSGGTGGWQPQHF.

J is TRBJ2-3 and V is TRBV5-5; 8 bases align to TRBD2. Trimming cost V 4 bases and J 3 bases; bases outside gene matches: 7. From germline, CDR1 is SGHKS and CDR2 YYEKEE (reference sequence). The CDR3 spans 15 residues. The CDR3 spells CASSPRGGGTDTQYF. For the CDR3, the DNA is TGTGCCAGCAGCCCACGGGGGGGCGGGACAGATACGCAGTATTTT.

This sequence joins TRBV30 and TRBJ2-5, with TRBD2 matching 10 bases. The CDR3 is made up of 14 amino acids. With V trimmed by 3 bases and J by 5 bases, 6 bases remained unmatched. The germline V gene encodes CDR1 GTSNPN and CDR2 SVGIG (reference sequence). The CDR3 sequence is CAWSVAGGSETQYF. CDR3 DNA sequence: TGTGCCTGGAGCGTAGCGGGGGGATCTGAGACCCAGTACTTC.

The gene calls are TRBV29-1 and TRBJ1-5; D is unresolved. CDR1 is SQVTM, CDR2 ANQGSEA, per germline. V shed 8 bases and J shed 6 bases, with 14 bases lying between them. This CDR3 has 12 residues. The CDR3 region is CSYSADGQPQHF. The CDR3 DNA sequence: TGCAGCTATTCGGCAGACGGTCAGCCCCAGCATTTT.

The chain joins TRBV6-5 to TRBJ1-5; D gene unclear. The germline V gene has CDR1 MNHEY and CDR2 SVGAGI. Trimming took off 5 bases at V and 5 bases at J, with 13 bases between the two ends. The CDR3 covers 14 residues. CDR3 protein: CASSRVTGDQPQHF. The CDR3 nucleotides read TGTGCCAGCAGTAGGGTGACGGGTGATCAGCCCCAGCATTTT.

V gene TRBV5-6 combines with J gene TRBJ2-2; TRBD1 matches 10 bases. The V gene end was trimmed by 5 bases and the J gene end by 0 bases; junction bases not matched to a gene: 7. The germline V gene encodes CDR1 SGHDT and CDR2 YYEEEE. CDR3 length: 17 residues. CDR3 sequence: CASRRTGGASNTGELFF. CDR3 DNA: TGTGCCAGCAGGAGGACAGGGGGTGCCTCGAACACCGGGGAGCTGTTTTTT. The variable domain in full, completed from reference TRBV5-6 and TRBJ2-2, reads DAGVTQSPTHLIKTRGQQVTLRCSPKSGHDTVSWYQQALGQGPQFIFQYYEEEERQRGNFPDRFSGHQFPNYSSELNVNALLLGDSALYLCASRRTGGASNTGELFFGEGSRLTVL.